This is a list of T cell receptor beta chains from one sample in a study of T cell responses to AZD1222 COVID-19 vaccine. Some clones are missing from TCRdb's copy, which holds only in-frame ones; the method was immunoSEQ multiplex PCR. The sample consists of roughly 130,000 clones, approximately 85% of them appearing once. The sequencing here drew on peripheral blood, taken on day 0 of AZD1222 vaccination. The receptor set was obtained from an adult in good health. CDR3s include the opening cysteine and the closing phenylalanine or tryptophan. The order of the fields is V gene, J gene, clone size, D gene, CDR3 DNA, CDR3 protein. D genes are given only for firm matches. Expanded clones are given a class, and other clones once, few, many or no size at all.

>TRBV27|TRBJ2-7|.|.
TGTGCCAGCAGTTTATGGGACACCTACGAGCAGTACTTC
CASSLWDTYEQYF
>TRBV2|TRBJ2-3|.|TRBD1
TGTGCCAGCAGTCTGCGAGGGACAGGTAGCACAGATACGCAGTATTTT
CASSLRGTGSTDTQYF
>TRBV7-9|TRBJ1-1|.|.
TGTGCCAGCAGCCCTGGACGGAACACTGAAGCTTTCTTT
CASSPGRNTEAFF
>TRBV28|TRBJ2-7|.|.
TGTGCCAGCAGTCTGGACCGCCTCTACGAGCAGTACTTC
CASSLDRLYEQYF
>TRBV3-1/TRBV3-2|TRBJ2-7|.|TRBD2
TGTGCCAGCAGCCCGACTAGCGGGAGGGGCGAGCAGTACTTC
CASSPTSGRGEQYF
>TRBV7-2|TRBJ2-2|.|TRBD2
TGTGCCAGCAGGGGACTAGCGGGGACCACCGGGGAGCTGTTTTTT
CASRGLAGTTGELFF
>TRBV27|TRBJ1-1|.|.
TGTGCCAGCAGTTCCCCCAACCTGATGAACACTGAAGCTTTCTTT
CASSSPNLMNTEAFF
>TRBV11-2|TRBJ2-2|once|.
TGTGCCAGCAGCTCGGTAGGGTTGAGGACCGGGGAGCTGTTTTTT
CASSSVGLRTGELFF
>TRBV7-9|TRBJ1-4|.|.
TGTGCCAGCAGCCCCGGGCAGTCCCCCAATGAAAAACTGTTTTTT
CASSPGQSPNEKLFF
>TRBV5-4|TRBJ2-1|.|TRBD1
TGTGCCAGCAGCCTGGGACAGGGCCCTCGCAATGAGCAGTTCTTC
CASSLGQGPRNEQFF
>TRBV5-1|TRBJ2-6|.|.
TGCGCCAGCAGCTTGTCCCTCGGTGGTGGGGCCAACGTCCTGACTTTC
CASSLSLGGGANVLTF
>TRBV6-1|TRBJ2-1|.|TRBD1
TGTGCCAGCAGTGACAGGACAGGGGCTATCTCCTACAATGAGCAGTTCTTC
CASSDRTGAISYNEQFF
>TRBV7-8|TRBJ2-7|.|TRBD1
TGTGCCAGCAGCTTACGCTCCCTTAGGGACAGAGGCGAGCAGTACTTC
CASSLRSLRDRGEQYF
>TRBV5-4|TRBJ1-3|.|.
TGTGCCAGCAGCTCCGATGGCTGGAGCTCTGGAAACACCATATATTTT
CASSSDGWSSGNTIYF
>TRBV29-1|TRBJ2-3|.|.
TGCAGCGTTGACCGCGCTTCTGGCACAGATACGCAGTATTTT
CSVDRASGTDTQYF
>TRBV27|TRBJ2-6|.|.
TGTGCCAGCAGTTCATCCCAATCTGGGGCCAACGTCCTGACTTTC
CASSSSQSGANVLTF
>TRBV19|TRBJ2-1|.|.
TGTGCCAGTAGTATCGGAACTAAGTCCCATGAGCAGTTCTTC
CASSIGTKSHEQFF
>TRBV9|TRBJ2-7|.|.
TGTGCCAGCAGCCCCAATGTTGGGGCCAGCTCCTACGAGCAGTACTTC
CASSPNVGASSYEQYF
>TRBV6-5|TRBJ2-7|few|.
TGTGCCAGCAGTTCCGTGGGGGGTAGCTCCTACGAGCAGTACTTC
CASSSVGGSSYEQYF
>TRBV7-9|TRBJ1-5|.|.
TGTGCCAGCGAGCAGGGAGGAAATCAGCCCCAGCATTTT
CASEQGGNQPQHF
>TRBV6-5|TRBJ2-7|.|.
TGTGCCAGCAGTTACTCGGAGACAGCCGCCTACGAGCAGTACTTC
CASSYSETAAYEQYF
>TRBV19|TRBJ2-5|.|.
TGTGCCAGTAGTATAGATCGGACCGGCCAAGAGACCCAGTACTTC
CASSIDRTGQETQYF
>TRBV19|TRBJ2-5|.|.
TGTGCCAGTAGTATAGACAGGGAGACCCAGTACTTC
CASSIDRETQYF
>TRBV7-9|TRBJ2-7|.|TRBD1
TGTGCCAGCAGCTCGAAATGGGACAGGAGGTACGAGCAGTACTTC
CASSSKWDRRYEQYF
>TRBV2|TRBJ2-7|.|.
TGTGCCAGCAGTGAACAGGGGTCCTACGAGCAGTACTTC
CASSEQGSYEQYF
>TRBV29-1|TRBJ1-1|.|.
TGCAGCGTCAAGGACGAAAGGGCCACTGAAGCTTTCTTT
CSVKDERATEAFF